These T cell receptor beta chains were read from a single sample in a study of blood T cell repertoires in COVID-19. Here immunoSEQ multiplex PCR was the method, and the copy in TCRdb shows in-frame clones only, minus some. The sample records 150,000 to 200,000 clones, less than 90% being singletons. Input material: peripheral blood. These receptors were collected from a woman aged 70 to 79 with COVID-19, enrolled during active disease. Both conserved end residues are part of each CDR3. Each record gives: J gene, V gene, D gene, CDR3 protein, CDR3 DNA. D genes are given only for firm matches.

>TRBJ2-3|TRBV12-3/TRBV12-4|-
CASSPLDTQYF
TGTGCCAGCAGTCCATTAGATACGCAGTATTTT
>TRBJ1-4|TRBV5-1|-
CASSLGQGNEKLFF
TGCGCCAGCAGCTTGGGGCAGGGGAATGAAAAACTGTTTTTT
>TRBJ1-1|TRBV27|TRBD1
CASSRDRPGGLDTEAFF
TGTGCCAGCAGTCGGGACAGGCCAGGGGGTTTGGACACTGAAGCTTTCTTT
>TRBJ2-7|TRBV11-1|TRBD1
CASSPQTGYAYEQYF
TGTGCCAGCAGCCCGCAGACAGGGTATGCCTACGAGCAGTACTTC
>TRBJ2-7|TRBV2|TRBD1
CASGTDEQYF
TGTGCCAGCGGGACAGATGAGCAGTACTTC
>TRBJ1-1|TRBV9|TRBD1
CASSMTTGTGGPNTEAFF
TGTGCCAGCAGCATGACAACCGGGACAGGGGGCCCGAACACTGAAGCTTTCTTT
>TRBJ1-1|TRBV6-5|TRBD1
CASSATGGTEAFF
TGTGCCAGCAGCGCAACAGGGGGTACTGAAGCTTTCTTT
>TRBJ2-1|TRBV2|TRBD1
CASIGQGSYNEQFF
TGTGCCAGCATTGGACAGGGTTCCTACAATGAGCAGTTCTTC
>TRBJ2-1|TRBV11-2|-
CASSPKQNEQFF
TGTGCCAGCAGCCCAAAACAGAATGAGCAGTTCTTC
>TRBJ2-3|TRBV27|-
CASSLLGVSTDTQYF
TGTGCCAGCAGTTTATTAGGGGTCAGCACAGATACGCAGTATTTT
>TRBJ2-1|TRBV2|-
CASVLGSANPRNEQFF
TGTGCCAGCGTATTAGGGAGTGCCAATCCGCGCAATGAGCAGTTCTTC